The rows below give T cell receptor beta chains drawn from one sample of a study of human T cells and chemical hapten exposure. TCRdb ran MiXCR on the RACE reads and lists one entry per CDR3 protein. The sample gives about 120,000 distinct CDR3 sequences, approximately 14% of which show up once; about 0.9% is in the top ten. The source was whole blood, collected in connection with sensitization to the hapten diphenylcyclopropenone (DPC). The receptors originated from a man in his late teens or twenties with alopecia areata. Some clones in this sample may be carry-over from other donors' samples. The CDR3 runs from the conserved cysteine through the conserved F or W. The D gene is left open where the match is weak. Part of the rows lack a size; the others show once, few, many or a class for expanded clones.

clone size: few
J gene: TRBJ1-6
D gene: .
V gene: TRBV4-3
CDR3 DNA: TGCGCCAGCAGCCACCTTAACAGGGAAACCTGGAATTCACCCCTCCACTTT
CDR3 protein: CASSHLNRETWNSPLHF

clone size: .
J gene: TRBJ2-3
D gene: .
V gene: TRBV9
CDR3 DNA: TGTGCCAGCAGCGCCCCCCTCGGGGCGGGCACGCAGTATTTT
CDR3 protein: CASSAPLGAGTQYF

clone size: .
J gene: TRBJ1-1
D gene: .
V gene: TRBV29-1
CDR3 DNA: TGCAGCGTTGAAATGGTTGAAAAGCTGGACACTGAAGCTTTCTTT
CDR3 protein: CSVEMVEKLDTEAFF

clone size: few
J gene: TRBJ2-2
D gene: TRBD1
V gene: TRBV12-3/TRBV12-4
CDR3 DNA: TGTGCCAGCTTCGGACAGGACGCGAACACCGGGGAGCTGTTTTTT
CDR3 protein: CASFGQDANTGELFF

clone size: few
J gene: TRBJ1-1
D gene: .
V gene: TRBV4-3
CDR3 DNA: TGCGCCAGCAGCCCCGCCGGGGGGAACACTGAAGCTTTCTTT
CDR3 protein: CASSPAGGNTEAFF

clone size: .
J gene: TRBJ2-2
D gene: TRBD1
V gene: TRBV5-4
CDR3 DNA: TGTGCCAGCACCCCGAAGCCGAGGGGGCGCGGCACCGGGGAGCTGTTTTTT
CDR3 protein: CASTPKPRGRGTGELFF

clone size: few
J gene: TRBJ1-4
D gene: .
V gene: TRBV5-1
CDR3 DNA: TGCGCCAGCAGCATGTTTCAGGGATATGAAAAAGAAAAACTGTTTTTT
CDR3 protein: CASSMFQGYEKEKLFF

clone size: .
J gene: TRBJ2-1
D gene: TRBD1
V gene: TRBV12-3/TRBV12-4
CDR3 DNA: TGTGCCAGCAGTTTTGGGACAGGGAGCTCCTACAATGAGCAGTTCTTC
CDR3 protein: CASSFGTGSSYNEQFF

clone size: few
J gene: TRBJ2-2
D gene: TRBD1
V gene: TRBV6-2/TRBV6-3
CDR3 DNA: TGTGCCAGCAGGACCGGGACAGGAGAAACCGGGGAGCTGTTTTTT
CDR3 protein: CASRTGTGETGELFF

clone size: few
J gene: TRBJ2-7
D gene: .
V gene: TRBV27
CDR3 DNA: TGTGCCAGCAGTTTATCAGGGCCGCGGGGGACAACCGAGCAGTACTTC
CDR3 protein: CASSLSGPRGTTEQYF

clone size: .
J gene: TRBJ1-5
D gene: .
V gene: TRBV10-2
CDR3 DNA: TGCGCCAGCAGTGACCCAAATCAGCCCCAGCATTTT
CDR3 protein: CASSDPNQPQHF

clone size: few
J gene: TRBJ2-3
D gene: .
V gene: TRBV21-1
CDR3 DNA: TGTGCCAGCAGCAAAGCGCGCGGGGTATCTTTTTATACGCAGTATTTT
CDR3 protein: CASSKARGVSFYTQYF

clone size: .
J gene: TRBJ2-7
D gene: .
V gene: TRBV7-9
CDR3 DNA: TGTGCCAGCAGCCTCTACCCAGGTGGCCCCGCTCGACATCCCGAGCAGTACTTC
CDR3 protein: CASSLYPGGPARHPEQYF

clone size: few
J gene: TRBJ2-1
D gene: .
V gene: TRBV6-2/TRBV6-3
CDR3 DNA: TGTGCCAGCAGTCTTATCCAGGGGGGCTCCTACAATGAGCAGTTCTTC
CDR3 protein: CASSLIQGGSYNEQFF

clone size: many
J gene: TRBJ2-3
D gene: .
V gene: TRBV7-9
CDR3 DNA: TGTGCCAGCAGTAGTAGCACAGATACGCAGTATTTT
CDR3 protein: CASSSSTDTQYF

clone size: .
J gene: TRBJ2-2
D gene: TRBD1
V gene: TRBV19
CDR3 DNA: TGTGCCAGTAAAAAGACAGGGAGCACCGGGGAGCTGTTTTTT
CDR3 protein: CASKKTGSTGELFF

clone size: .
J gene: TRBJ2-3
D gene: .
V gene: TRBV4-2
CDR3 DNA: TGTGCCAGCAGCCAAGACTCCCGACAGGTAGATACGCAGTATTTT
CDR3 protein: CASSQDSRQVDTQYF

clone size: .
J gene: TRBJ2-3
D gene: .
V gene: TRBV18
CDR3 DNA: TGTGCCAGCTCTCCTTCCCGACCGTTTTCAGATACGCAGTATTTT
CDR3 protein: CASSPSRPFSDTQYF

clone size: .
J gene: TRBJ2-2
D gene: .
V gene: TRBV6-1
CDR3 DNA: TGTGCCAGCAGTTCCCAAGGAGAAAACACCGGGGAGCTGTTTTTT
CDR3 protein: CASSSQGENTGELFF

clone size: .
J gene: TRBJ1-1
D gene: TRBD1
V gene: TRBV9
CDR3 DNA: TGTGCCAGCAGCACAGGGGTTGGCACTGAAGCTTTCTTT
CDR3 protein: CASSTGVGTEAFF

clone size: few
J gene: TRBJ1-2
D gene: .
V gene: TRBV7-9
CDR3 DNA: TGTGCCAGCAGCCCCACCGCCGGATACTATGGCTACACCTTC
CDR3 protein: CASSPTAGYYGYTF

clone size: many
J gene: TRBJ2-6
D gene: .
V gene: TRBV19
CDR3 DNA: TGTGCCAGTAGTATAGCCAATTCTGGGGCCAACGTCCTGACTTTC
CDR3 protein: CASSIANSGANVLTF

clone size: .
J gene: TRBJ2-4
D gene: .
V gene: TRBV4-1
CDR3 DNA: TGCGCCAGCAGCCAACTAGCGTTAGCCAAAAACATTCAGTACTTC
CDR3 protein: CASSQLALAKNIQYF

clone size: few
J gene: TRBJ2-7
D gene: .
V gene: TRBV7-9
CDR3 DNA: TGTGCCAGCAGCTTAGCGCTGGGTTACGAGCAGTACTTC
CDR3 protein: CASSLALGYEQYF

clone size: few
J gene: TRBJ2-2
D gene: TRBD1
V gene: TRBV19
CDR3 DNA: TGTGCCAGTAGTACCGGGACAGAGAACACCGGGGAGCTGTTTTTT
CDR3 protein: CASSTGTENTGELFF

clone size: .
J gene: TRBJ2-1
D gene: .
V gene: TRBV5-4
CDR3 DNA: TGTGCCAGCAGATCGACAGGTAAATTTGATGAGCAGTTCTTC
CDR3 protein: CASRSTGKFDEQFF

clone size: .
J gene: TRBJ1-4
D gene: .
V gene: TRBV20-1
CDR3 DNA: TGCAGTGCCAATCACAGGGCCACTAATGAAAAACTGTTTTTT
CDR3 protein: CSANHRATNEKLFF

clone size: few
J gene: TRBJ2-7
D gene: .
V gene: TRBV13
CDR3 DNA: TGTGCCAGCAGCTTTCAGGCTGACTCCTCTGAGCAGTACTTC
CDR3 protein: CASSFQADSSEQYF

clone size: few
J gene: TRBJ2-5
D gene: .
V gene: TRBV11-2
CDR3 DNA: TGTGCCAGCAGCTTATGGCGGACCCCCCAAGAGACCCAGTACTTC
CDR3 protein: CASSLWRTPQETQYF

clone size: few
J gene: TRBJ2-7
D gene: TRBD2
V gene: TRBV20-1
CDR3 DNA: TGCAGTGCTAGAGATGCGGGCGGGGGGGCCGCCGAGCAGTACTTC
CDR3 protein: CSARDAGGGAAEQYF

clone size: few
J gene: TRBJ2-7
D gene: .
V gene: TRBV7-3
CDR3 DNA: TGTGCCAGCAGCTTAGGAGGGGTGAGCTCCTACGAGCAGTACTTC
CDR3 protein: CASSLGGVSSYEQYF

clone size: few
J gene: TRBJ2-7
D gene: TRBD1
V gene: TRBV4-2
CDR3 DNA: TGTGCCAGCAGCCCTGGAGGGACAGGGGACTACGAGCAGTACTTC
CDR3 protein: CASSPGGTGDYEQYF

clone size: .
J gene: TRBJ1-1
D gene: .
V gene: TRBV12-3/TRBV12-4
CDR3 DNA: TGTGCCAGCAGGTTCAGGGCTCCTGAAGCTTTCTTT
CDR3 protein: CASRFRAPEAFF

clone size: few
J gene: TRBJ1-5
D gene: .
V gene: TRBV18
CDR3 DNA: TGTGCCAGCTCACCACAGTTCGACAATCAGCCCCAGCATTTT
CDR3 protein: CASSPQFDNQPQHF

clone size: few
J gene: TRBJ1-3
D gene: TRBD1
V gene: TRBV4-1
CDR3 DNA: TGCGCCAGCAGCCAAGACCAGGGGGCTGACACCATATATTTT
CDR3 protein: CASSQDQGADTIYF

clone size: few
J gene: TRBJ1-5
D gene: .
V gene: TRBV5-6
CDR3 DNA: TGTGCCAGCAGCTTGATGGGAAGACAGAGCAATCAGCCCCAGCATTTT
CDR3 protein: CASSLMGRQSNQPQHF

clone size: few
J gene: TRBJ2-5
D gene: TRBD1
V gene: TRBV5-1
CDR3 DNA: TGCGCCAGCTCCCGGAGGGCGACAGGGGCCGTACAAGAGACCCAGTACTTC
CDR3 protein: CASSRRATGAVQETQYF

clone size: few
J gene: TRBJ1-5
D gene: TRBD1
V gene: TRBV9
CDR3 DNA: TGTGCCAGCAGCGCGGGACAGAGATTCAATCAGCCCCAGCATTTT
CDR3 protein: CASSAGQRFNQPQHF

clone size: .
J gene: TRBJ1-1
D gene: TRBD1
V gene: TRBV5-1
CDR3 DNA: TGCGCCAGCAGCGTGGACAGGGCCACTGAAGCTTTCTTT
CDR3 protein: CASSVDRATEAFF

clone size: .
J gene: TRBJ2-5
D gene: .
V gene: TRBV20-1
CDR3 DNA: TGCAGTGCTAGACTCGGACGGCAAGAGACCCAGTACTTC
CDR3 protein: CSARLGRQETQYF

clone size: few
J gene: TRBJ2-1
D gene: .
V gene: TRBV10-3
CDR3 DNA: TGTGCCATCAATCAGGGGACTAACAATGAGCAGTTCTTC
CDR3 protein: CAINQGTNNEQFF

clone size: .
J gene: TRBJ2-1
D gene: .
V gene: TRBV11-2
CDR3 DNA: TGTGCCAGCAGCTTAGCGGGGCAAGAGCAGTTCTTC
CDR3 protein: CASSLAGQEQFF

clone size: many
J gene: TRBJ2-1
D gene: .
V gene: TRBV7-3
CDR3 DNA: TGTGCCAGCAGCCCCGGGGGAGGCTCCTACAATGAGCAGTTCTTC
CDR3 protein: CASSPGGGSYNEQFF

clone size: .
J gene: TRBJ1-5
D gene: .
V gene: TRBV2
CDR3 DNA: TGTGCCAGCAGGGAAACACAGGTCCTAAATCAGCCCCAGCATTTT
CDR3 protein: CASRETQVLNQPQHF

clone size: many
J gene: TRBJ2-1
D gene: TRBD1
V gene: TRBV7-8
CDR3 DNA: TGTGCCAGCAGCTTACGGGGACAGGCAACGATGTCCTACAATGAGCAGTTCTTC
CDR3 protein: CASSLRGQATMSYNEQFF

clone size: once
J gene: TRBJ2-1
D gene: TRBD2
V gene: TRBV5-1
CDR3 DNA: TGCGCCAGCAGCTTGATCGCTAGCGGGTACAATGAGCAGTTCTTC
CDR3 protein: CASSLIASGYNEQFF

clone size: .
J gene: TRBJ1-1
D gene: .
V gene: TRBV12-3/TRBV12-4
CDR3 DNA: TGTGCCAGCAGTTTGGGAATTGGAGCCACTGAAGCTTTCTTT
CDR3 protein: CASSLGIGATEAFF

clone size: few
J gene: TRBJ2-7
D gene: .
V gene: TRBV4-3
CDR3 DNA: TGCGCCAGCAGCCAAAATGGATGGTCCAGCCCCAGCTCCTACGAGCAGTACTTC
CDR3 protein: CASSQNGWSSPSSYEQYF

clone size: .
J gene: TRBJ2-5
D gene: TRBD2
V gene: TRBV4-1
CDR3 DNA: TGCGCCAGCAGCCAGGCCCTTCTAGCGGGGGTCCAAGAGACCCAGTACTTC
CDR3 protein: CASSQALLAGVQETQYF

clone size: few
J gene: TRBJ1-5
D gene: .
V gene: TRBV24-1
CDR3 DNA: TGTGCCACCAGTGATTCCCCCCGGATCCAGCCCCAGCATTTT
CDR3 protein: CATSDSPRIQPQHF

clone size: .
J gene: TRBJ2-2
D gene: .
V gene: TRBV6-5
CDR3 DNA: TGTGCCAGCAGTTACCTGGGGGTGAACACCGGGGAGCTGTTTTTT
CDR3 protein: CASSYLGVNTGELFF

clone size: few
J gene: TRBJ2-2
D gene: .
V gene: TRBV10-1
CDR3 DNA: TGCGCCAGCAGTGAGTTCCTGGATGCCGGGGAGCTGTTTTTT
CDR3 protein: CASSEFLDAGELFF

clone size: .
J gene: TRBJ2-1
D gene: .
V gene: TRBV7-9
CDR3 DNA: TGTGCCAGCAGCCGCCCGGGACCCGACAAGAGTGAGCAGTTCTTC
CDR3 protein: CASSRPGPDKSEQFF

clone size: .
J gene: TRBJ1-3
D gene: .
V gene: TRBV12-3/TRBV12-4
CDR3 DNA: TGTGCCAGCAGTTTAGGACAGGTCTTTGGAAACACCATATATTTT
CDR3 protein: CASSLGQVFGNTIYF

clone size: .
J gene: TRBJ1-1
D gene: .
V gene: TRBV7-9
CDR3 DNA: TGTGCCAGCAGCCGAACAGTGAACACTGAAGCTTTCTTT
CDR3 protein: CASSRTVNTEAFF

clone size: .
J gene: TRBJ2-4
D gene: .
V gene: TRBV11-2
CDR3 DNA: TGTGCCAGCAGCCTGATGGGGGCCGGGGAAAACATTCAGTACTTC
CDR3 protein: CASSLMGAGENIQYF

clone size: few
J gene: TRBJ1-1
D gene: .
V gene: TRBV9
CDR3 DNA: TGTGCCAGCAGCGTGCCCCCCGCGAACACTGAAGCTTTCTTT
CDR3 protein: CASSVPPANTEAFF

clone size: few
J gene: TRBJ1-3
D gene: .
V gene: TRBV20-1
CDR3 DNA: TGCAGTGCTAGAGATGTCACGGAGGGAAACACCATATATTTT
CDR3 protein: CSARDVTEGNTIYF

clone size: .
J gene: TRBJ2-1
D gene: .
V gene: TRBV10-3
CDR3 DNA: TGTGCCATCAGTGTAAACTTCTCCTACAATGAGCAGTTCTTC
CDR3 protein: CAISVNFSYNEQFF

clone size: once
J gene: TRBJ1-2
D gene: .
V gene: TRBV20-1
CDR3 DNA: TGCGCCACGCGGGGGGCCGGCTACACCTTC
CDR3 protein: CATRGAGYTF